This T cell receptor beta chain was documented in a study of blood T cell repertoires in COVID-19. The overall study: Acute-phase and convalescent COVID-19 samples originated in the United States, Italy and Spain.

Trimming removed 0 bases from V and 9 bases from J, with 12 bases in between. There are 13 residues in the CDR3. From germline, CDR1 is MNHEY and CDR2 SVGAGI. Sequenced by immunoSEQ multiplex PCR; TCRdb stores in-frame clones only, minus some. This table holds tens of thousands of clones, more than 70% found once. The rearrangement links TRBV6-5 to TRBJ2-7; possibly TRBD1 for D (5 bases). The sequencing sample was made of peripheral blood. This TCR was sampled from a human donor in a cohort sampled during active COVID-19. CDR3 amino acids: CASSYSGQGVQYF. CDR3 bases: TGTGCCAGCAGTTACTCTGGGCAGGGTGTGCAGTACTTC.